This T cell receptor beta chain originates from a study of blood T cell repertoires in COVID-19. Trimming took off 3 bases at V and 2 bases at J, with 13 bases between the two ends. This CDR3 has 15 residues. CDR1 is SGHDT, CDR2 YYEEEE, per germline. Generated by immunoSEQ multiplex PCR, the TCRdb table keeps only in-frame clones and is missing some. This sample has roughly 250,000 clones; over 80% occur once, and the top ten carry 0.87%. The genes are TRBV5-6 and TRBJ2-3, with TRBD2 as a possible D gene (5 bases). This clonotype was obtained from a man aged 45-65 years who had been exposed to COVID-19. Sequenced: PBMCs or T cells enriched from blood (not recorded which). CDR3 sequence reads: CASSYRLTYTDTQYF. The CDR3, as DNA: TGTGCCAGCAGCTACCGACTAACCTACACAGATACGCAGTATTTT.